This T cell receptor (beta chain) was observed in a study of identifying expanded T cells in peripheral blood. Collection occurred without any documented infections or immune events in donors. The ends lost 9 bases at V and 10 bases at J; junction bases unmatched: 8. There are 14 residues in the CDR3. Looked up from germline, CDR1 is SNHLY and CDR2 is FYNNEI. Of note for this clone: Its antigen is still unknown.

Assay used: immunoSEQ multiplex PCR; TCRdb lists only in-frame clones, some missing. The table has approximately 83,000 clones, 80% to 90% seen once. Whole-study results and caveats: Across healthy donors, higher total template counts meant significantly greater approximately two-week count variance. Differentially abundant clones: around 1.1 between replicates, approximately 15 at about 13 days, over 18 at four.

This TCR came from a person aged 18-70 years in good health. Sequencing used blood. This chain connects TRBV2 to TRBJ1-6; 11 bases line up with TRBD1. The CDR3 protein is CASSGQGVRSPLHF. The CDR3 coding sequence is TGTGCCAGTTCGGGACAGGGGGTTAGGTCACCCCTCCACTTT.